This is a list of T cell receptor beta chains from one sample in a study of blood T cell repertoires in COVID-19. Produced via immunoSEQ multiplex PCR; TCRdb's table is partial and in-frame only. The table records 150,000 to 200,000 clones, 70% to 90% of them present only once. Sequenced input: peripheral blood. These receptor sequences come from a human donor in a cohort sampled during active COVID-19. Each CDR3 is given with its conserved first and last residue. Each record gives: D gene, V gene, clone size, J gene, CDR3 DNA, CDR3 protein. A D gene is named only where the DNA matches it firmly. Where a row states a size, it is once, few, many or the class of an expanded clone; other rows omit it.

D gene: -
V gene: TRBV3-1/TRBV3-2
clone size: -
J gene: TRBJ1-1
CDR3 DNA: TGTGCCAGCACTCAGGGAGGAGGAAACACTGAAGCTTTCTTT
CDR3 protein: CASTQGGGNTEAFF

D gene: -
V gene: TRBV28
clone size: -
J gene: TRBJ2-7
CDR3 DNA: TGTGCCAGCAGTTCTCCTTTCCCCTACGAGCAGTACTTC
CDR3 protein: CASSSPFPYEQYF

D gene: TRBD1
V gene: TRBV6-5
clone size: once
J gene: TRBJ2-3
CDR3 DNA: TGTGCCAGCAGTCAGAGGGACAGCCGAGATACGCAGTATTTT
CDR3 protein: CASSQRDSRDTQYF

D gene: TRBD1
V gene: TRBV2
clone size: -
J gene: TRBJ2-7
CDR3 DNA: TGTGCCAGCAGTGAGGGGGACAGGGTCTACGAGCAGTACTTC
CDR3 protein: CASSEGDRVYEQYF

D gene: -
V gene: TRBV3-1/TRBV3-2
clone size: -
J gene: TRBJ1-1
CDR3 DNA: TGTGCCAGCAGCCGGGGTTGGGGCGACGGTAACACTGAAGCTTTCTTT
CDR3 protein: CASSRGWGDGNTEAFF

D gene: TRBD2
V gene: TRBV24-1
clone size: -
J gene: TRBJ2-3
CDR3 DNA: TGTGCCACCAGTGACCCGGGGGGGGTCGGAGATACGCAGTATTTT
CDR3 protein: CATSDPGGVGDTQYF

D gene: TRBD2
V gene: TRBV6-6
clone size: -
J gene: TRBJ2-5
CDR3 DNA: TGTGCCAGCAGCCCCGGACTAGCGGGAGGTGAGACCCAGTACTTC
CDR3 protein: CASSPGLAGGETQYF

D gene: TRBD1
V gene: TRBV27
clone size: -
J gene: TRBJ2-7
CDR3 DNA: TGTGCCAGCAGGAGGACAGGGTCGGGATCCTACGAGCAGTACTTC
CDR3 protein: CASRRTGSGSYEQYF

D gene: TRBD1
V gene: TRBV19
clone size: -
J gene: TRBJ2-1
CDR3 DNA: TGTGCCAGTAGTCTAGGACAGGGGCGAGGAGAGCAGTTCTTC
CDR3 protein: CASSLGQGRGEQFF

D gene: -
V gene: TRBV6-5
clone size: many
J gene: TRBJ2-4
CDR3 DNA: TGTGCCAGCAGTTACTCAGCCCGAAACATTCAGTACTTC
CDR3 protein: CASSYSARNIQYF

D gene: -
V gene: TRBV29-1
clone size: once
J gene: TRBJ1-4
CDR3 DNA: TGCAGCGTTGTGTTTCCTGGGGCAAATGAAAAACTGTTTTTT
CDR3 protein: CSVVFPGANEKLFF

D gene: -
V gene: TRBV7-9
clone size: few
J gene: TRBJ2-1
CDR3 DNA: TGTGCCAGCAGCTTAAAGTCCGCGAGAATCAATGAGCAGTTCTTC
CDR3 protein: CASSLKSARINEQFF

D gene: TRBD1
V gene: TRBV2
clone size: -
J gene: TRBJ2-7
CDR3 DNA: TGTGCCAGCAGTGAAATGCAGGGGGTGGGCGAGCAGTACTTC
CDR3 protein: CASSEMQGVGEQYF

D gene: TRBD2
V gene: TRBV5-1
clone size: once
J gene: TRBJ2-3
CDR3 DNA: TGCGCCAGCACCTTTAGCGGGGGCCGCACAGATACGCAGTATTTT
CDR3 protein: CASTFSGGRTDTQYF

D gene: -
V gene: TRBV15
clone size: -
J gene: TRBJ2-7
CDR3 DNA: TGTGCCACCAGCAGAGACGGGGGAACCGAGCAGTACTTC
CDR3 protein: CATSRDGGTEQYF

D gene: -
V gene: TRBV5-1
clone size: -
J gene: TRBJ2-7
CDR3 DNA: TGCGCCAGCAGCCGGACTACGTACGAGCAGTACTTC
CDR3 protein: CASSRTTYEQYF

D gene: TRBD1
V gene: TRBV3-1/TRBV3-2
clone size: -
J gene: TRBJ2-4
CDR3 DNA: TGTGCCAGCAGCCAGAGGGGACAGACCTTAGCCAAAAACATTCAGTACTTC
CDR3 protein: CASSQRGQTLAKNIQYF

D gene: -
V gene: TRBV7-9
clone size: -
J gene: TRBJ2-4
CDR3 DNA: TGTGCCAGCAGCTTAGCAGTTTCTAGACTAGCCAAAAACATTCAGTACTTC
CDR3 protein: CASSLAVSRLAKNIQYF

D gene: -
V gene: TRBV21-1
clone size: -
J gene: TRBJ1-3
CDR3 DNA: TGTGCCAGCAGCAAATACGGGGCCGGGACAGAGGGAAACACCATATATTTT
CDR3 protein: CASSKYGAGTEGNTIYF

D gene: TRBD2
V gene: TRBV4-1
clone size: -
J gene: TRBJ2-2
CDR3 DNA: TGCGCCAGCAGCCAAGGTTCTAGCGGGAGCACCGGGGAGCTGTTTTTT
CDR3 protein: CASSQGSSGSTGELFF

D gene: -
V gene: TRBV19
clone size: -
J gene: TRBJ2-1
CDR3 DNA: TGTGCCAGTAGTACTGGCGGGGTCATCGGGCAGTTCTTC
CDR3 protein: CASSTGGVIGQFF

D gene: -
V gene: TRBV13
clone size: -
J gene: TRBJ1-4
CDR3 DNA: TGTGCCAGCAGCAACCGGGACACCCCTGGGACTGAAAAACTGTTTTTT
CDR3 protein: CASSNRDTPGTEKLFF

D gene: -
V gene: TRBV18
clone size: -
J gene: TRBJ1-1
CDR3 DNA: TGTGCCAGCTCCCTTAAAAACACTGAAGCTTTCTTT
CDR3 protein: CASSLKNTEAFF

D gene: -
V gene: TRBV2
clone size: few
J gene: TRBJ2-7
CDR3 DNA: TGTGCCAGCACTTCTGTACTAGGGACTCAGAGAGAGCAGTACTTC
CDR3 protein: CASTSVLGTQREQYF

D gene: -
V gene: TRBV11-2
clone size: once
J gene: TRBJ1-1
CDR3 DNA: TGTGCCAGCAGCTTAGATACGACAGCTCCATCCATGAACACTGAAGCTTTCTTT
CDR3 protein: CASSLDTTAPSMNTEAFF

D gene: TRBD2
V gene: TRBV3-1/TRBV3-2
clone size: -
J gene: TRBJ2-3
CDR3 DNA: TGTGCCAGCAGCAGGAGACTAGCGGGTGTTACAGATACGCAGTATTTT
CDR3 protein: CASSRRLAGVTDTQYF

D gene: -
V gene: TRBV21-1
clone size: -
J gene: TRBJ2-3
CDR3 DNA: TGTGCCAGCAGCGTCCGGACACCGGGACAGGGGATTACAGATACGCAGTATTTT
CDR3 protein: CASSVRTPGQGITDTQYF

D gene: TRBD2
V gene: TRBV5-6
clone size: -
J gene: TRBJ2-1
CDR3 DNA: TGTGCCAGCAGGAATTGGGGACTAGCGGGGGGCGAGCAGTTCTTC
CDR3 protein: CASRNWGLAGGEQFF

D gene: TRBD2
V gene: TRBV7-8
clone size: once
J gene: TRBJ2-3
CDR3 DNA: TGTGCCAGCAGCTTAAGGCTAGCGGGGGATACGCAGTATTTT
CDR3 protein: CASSLRLAGDTQYF

D gene: TRBD2
V gene: TRBV3-1/TRBV3-2
clone size: -
J gene: TRBJ2-2
CDR3 DNA: TGTGCCAGCAGCCAAGTTTCTAGCGGGAACACCGGGGAGCTGTTTTTT
CDR3 protein: CASSQVSSGNTGELFF

D gene: TRBD1
V gene: TRBV19
clone size: -
J gene: TRBJ2-2
CDR3 DNA: TGTGCCAGTAAAGAAGACAGGGGGCGAACCGGGGAGCTGTTTTTT
CDR3 protein: CASKEDRGRTGELFF

D gene: TRBD2
V gene: TRBV6-5
clone size: once
J gene: TRBJ2-4
CDR3 DNA: TGTGCCAGCAGTTACAAACTAGCGGGAAACATTCAGTACTTC
CDR3 protein: CASSYKLAGNIQYF

D gene: TRBD2
V gene: TRBV5-1
clone size: -
J gene: TRBJ2-3
CDR3 DNA: TGCGCCAGCAGCCTGGGGACTATCACAGATACGCAGTATTTT
CDR3 protein: CASSLGTITDTQYF

D gene: -
V gene: TRBV12-3/TRBV12-4
clone size: -
J gene: TRBJ2-3
CDR3 DNA: TGTGCCAGCAGTACTCCTAATACGCAGTATTTT
CDR3 protein: CASSTPNTQYF

D gene: TRBD1
V gene: TRBV6-5
clone size: -
J gene: TRBJ2-5
CDR3 DNA: TGTGCCAGCAGCGCACAGGGGGCGGCGGGGGAGACCCAGTACTTC
CDR3 protein: CASSAQGAAGETQYF

D gene: TRBD2
V gene: TRBV5-1
clone size: -
J gene: TRBJ2-7
CDR3 DNA: TGCGCCAGCAGCCTTGCCTCTGGCGGGAGTATTCACGAGCAGTACTTC
CDR3 protein: CASSLASGGSIHEQYF

D gene: -
V gene: TRBV19
clone size: -
J gene: TRBJ1-4
CDR3 DNA: TGTGCCAGTATAGACGGGGGTCGGAGTGAAAAACTGTTTTTT
CDR3 protein: CASIDGGRSEKLFF

D gene: -
V gene: TRBV7-6
clone size: -
J gene: TRBJ2-2
CDR3 DNA: TGTGCCAGCAGCTTAGCGGGAGTTACCGGGGAGCTGTTTTTT
CDR3 protein: CASSLAGVTGELFF

D gene: -
V gene: TRBV7-2
clone size: -
J gene: TRBJ2-5
CDR3 DNA: TGTGCCAGCAGCTTAATACTAGACTACCAAGAGACCCAGTACTTC
CDR3 protein: CASSLILDYQETQYF

D gene: -
V gene: TRBV6-5
clone size: once
J gene: TRBJ2-2
CDR3 DNA: TGTGCCAGCAGAAATCTAGGGGGCGGGGAGCTGTTTTTT
CDR3 protein: CASRNLGGGELFF

D gene: TRBD1
V gene: TRBV5-1
clone size: few
J gene: TRBJ2-7
CDR3 DNA: TGCGCCAGCAGCTCCGGGACAGGGGCCTACGAGCAGTACTTC
CDR3 protein: CASSSGTGAYEQYF

D gene: TRBD1
V gene: TRBV20-1
clone size: -
J gene: TRBJ2-5
CDR3 DNA: TGCAGTGCTAGTGCGACAGGGGCCATCCAAGAGACCCAGTACTTC
CDR3 protein: CSASATGAIQETQYF

D gene: -
V gene: TRBV19
clone size: few
J gene: TRBJ1-6
CDR3 DNA: TGTGCCAGTAAACCCGGACAGCTGAATTCACCCCTCCACTTT
CDR3 protein: CASKPGQLNSPLHF

D gene: -
V gene: TRBV27
clone size: once
J gene: TRBJ1-2
CDR3 DNA: TGTGCCAGCTCCGAAATGCCCCACAGGGCTGGAGGCTACACCTTC
CDR3 protein: CASSEMPHRAGGYTF

D gene: -
V gene: TRBV3-1/TRBV3-2
clone size: -
J gene: TRBJ2-7
CDR3 DNA: TGTGCCAGCAGCCAGAGTTGGTTACGCTCCTACGAGCAGTACTTC
CDR3 protein: CASSQSWLRSYEQYF

D gene: -
V gene: TRBV5-1
clone size: -
J gene: TRBJ2-3
CDR3 DNA: TGCGCCAGCAGCCCCCTTCGGGGTGAGGGCACAGATACGCAGTATTTT
CDR3 protein: CASSPLRGEGTDTQYF

D gene: TRBD1
V gene: TRBV19
clone size: -
J gene: TRBJ1-1
CDR3 DNA: TGTGCCAGTAGTACGGGACAGGTTAACACTGAAGCTTTCTTT
CDR3 protein: CASSTGQVNTEAFF

D gene: TRBD2
V gene: TRBV9
clone size: once
J gene: TRBJ2-1
CDR3 DNA: TGTGCCAGCAGCCCTAGCGGGAGGGCCGTTAATGAGCAGTTCTTC
CDR3 protein: CASSPSGRAVNEQFF

D gene: TRBD1
V gene: TRBV30
clone size: -
J gene: TRBJ1-1
CDR3 DNA: TGTGCCTGGAACGAGGGGGCTCTCGCTGAAGCTTTCTTT
CDR3 protein: CAWNEGALAEAFF

D gene: -
V gene: TRBV5-6
clone size: few
J gene: TRBJ2-7
CDR3 DNA: TGTGCCAGCAGCTTGTCCAGCGAGCAGTACTTC
CDR3 protein: CASSLSSEQYF

D gene: -
V gene: TRBV6-5
clone size: -
J gene: TRBJ1-1
CDR3 DNA: TGTGCCACCGCAACAGGGCGTGGTGAAGCTTTCTTT
CDR3 protein: CATATGRGEAFF

D gene: TRBD1
V gene: TRBV7-9
clone size: -
J gene: TRBJ2-7
CDR3 DNA: TGTGCCAGCAGCTTAAAGGGGGCAACCCGCGAGCAGTACTTC
CDR3 protein: CASSLKGATREQYF

D gene: -
V gene: TRBV30
clone size: -
J gene: TRBJ2-2
CDR3 DNA: TGTGCCTGGAGTGTTTGGGACTCAAACACCGGGGAGCTGTTTTTT
CDR3 protein: CAWSVWDSNTGELFF

D gene: -
V gene: TRBV5-1
clone size: -
J gene: TRBJ2-3
CDR3 DNA: TGCGCCAGCAGCTTGCAGGGAACAGATACGCAGTATTTT
CDR3 protein: CASSLQGTDTQYF

D gene: TRBD1
V gene: TRBV6-2/TRBV6-3
clone size: -
J gene: TRBJ1-5
CDR3 DNA: TGTGCCAGCAGTTACGTGGAGGGGGCTCAGCATTTT
CDR3 protein: CASSYVEGAQHF